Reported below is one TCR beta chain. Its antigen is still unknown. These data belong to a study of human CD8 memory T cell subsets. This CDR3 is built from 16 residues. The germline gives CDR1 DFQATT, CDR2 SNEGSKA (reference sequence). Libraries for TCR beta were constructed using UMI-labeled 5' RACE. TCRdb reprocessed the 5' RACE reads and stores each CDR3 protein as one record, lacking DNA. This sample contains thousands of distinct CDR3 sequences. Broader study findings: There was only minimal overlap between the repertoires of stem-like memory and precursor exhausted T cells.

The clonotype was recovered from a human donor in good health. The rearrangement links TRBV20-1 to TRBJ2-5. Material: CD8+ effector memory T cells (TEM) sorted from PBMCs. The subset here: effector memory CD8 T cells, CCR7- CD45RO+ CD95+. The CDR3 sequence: CSASFSSVFFKETQYF.